This TCR beta chain was found in a study of control samples from healthy donors and cancer patients. Looked up from germline, CDR1 is GTSNPN and CDR2 is SVGIG (reference sequence). V was shortened by 4 bases and J by 0 bases, with 9 bases between the two germline ends. CDR3 length equals 14 residues. Profiling relied on immunoSEQ multiplex PCR, and the TCRdb table lists in-frame clones only, not all of them. The sample holds about 96,000 clones, about 92% seen once. Material for sequencing was blood. V is TRBV30 and J is TRBJ2-2, with D perhaps being TRBD1 or TRBD2 (5 bases each). The TCR was taken from a man aged 18 to 29 in good health. CDR3 amino acids: CAWIEGTNTGELFF. CDR3 sequence (DNA): TGTGCCTGGATCGAGGGGACGAACACCGGGGAGCTGTTTTTT.